This T cell receptor (beta chain) was identified during a study of identical twins. The study, taken as a whole, reports: Carriage of fewer insertions was seen in abundant cord blood beta clonotypes, whereas memory repertoires showed none. Researchers caution that invariant MAIT and iNKT cells could partly confound zero-insertion analyses.

TCRdb reprocessed the 5' RACE reads via MiXCR and lists one record per CDR3 protein. The sample gives 250,000 to 350,000 distinct CDR3 sequences, under 9.5% of which show up once; more than 2% is in the top ten. This clonotype was detected ten times or more. Its antigen is not identified. Trimming at V came to 0 bases and at J to 9 bases, leaving 7 bases not matched to a gene. Germline V gene lookup returns CDR1 SNHLY and CDR2 FYNNEI. This CDR3 is 16 amino acids long. These same data were also listed under a study on yellow fever vaccine responses in identical twins.

Source material: memory (CD45RO+) T cells sorted from blood. This rearrangement joins TRBV2 to TRBJ2-1; 11 bases match TRBD2. This receptor was taken from a woman aged 18-29 years in good health. CDR3 region: CASSEAHSGRAGEQFF. The CDR3 DNA sequence: TGTGCCAGCAGTGAAGCGCATAGCGGGAGGGCCGGTGAGCAGTTCTTC.